This T cell receptor beta chain emerged from a study of shared clonotypes between healthy human individuals. In the CD4+ fraction, cells were divided into CD45RA+ naive and CD45RA-negative memory subsets. Replicate sorted-subset PCRs were loaded with around 0.2 ug DNA, 30,000 to 35,000 T cell genomes. The data were produced by immunoSEQ multiplex PCR, yet TCRdb's version contains in-frame clones alone and is incomplete. The table records some 1.5 million clones, roughly 96% of them present only once. The receptor was derived from a man under 40 in good health. Sequenced material: naive CD4+ T cells sorted from blood. Subset specified: CD45RA+ positively selected.

As DNA, the CDR3 is TGCAGCGTCGCACGACTAGCGCAATCCTACGAGCAGTACTTC. This gives the protein CSVARLAQSYEQYF. V is TRBV29-1 and J is TRBJ2-7; TRBD2 matches at 8 bases. The length of the CDR3 is 14 residues. Germline values: CDR1 SQVTM, CDR2 ANQGSEA. The V and J ends lost 6 bases and 1 base, in that order; junction bases with no gene match: 8.